This paragraph covers one TCR beta chain sequence. The antigen is undetermined. These data come from a study of shared clonotypes between healthy human individuals. Overall study context: CD4 naive and memory got three plates each, CD8 naive two, CD8 memory one.

Germline V CDR1 and CDR2: MGHRA, YSYEKL. This CDR3 has 13 amino acids. Trimming cost V 4 bases and J 5 bases, with 9 bases left between them. TCRdb's table, derived via immunoSEQ multiplex PCR, lists solely in-frame clones and lacks some. Of about 2.3 million clones in the sample, more than 85% are singletons; the top ten hold around 0.4%. Study results and caveats: Clonotypes shared by all four donors outscored non-shared clonotypes in generation probability. Genetic and exposure-history diversity was limited by the few donors. Researchers sampled only blood; tissue repertoires likely differ.

The source is a man in his late teens or twenties in good health. Some clones in this sample may be carry-over from other donors' samples. The chain combines TRBV4-1 with TRBJ2-1; D gene uncertain. Sequencing used naive CD4+ T cells from PBMCs. The sample's subset: CD45RA+ positively selected. CDR3 in amino acids: CASSLPNNNEQFF. In DNA, the CDR3 is TGCGCCAGCAGCCTGCCAAATAACAATGAGCAGTTCTTC.